A single sample is the source of the 21 T cell receptor beta chains below, sequenced in a study of Ad26.COV2.S vaccination and SARS-CoV-2 variants. Treatment specified: 19 received Ad26.COV2.S at low or high dose, single or two shots; roughly five received placebo; per-sample allocation not given. Collection of samples fell on day 63 after the first vaccine or placebo injection. TCRdb's table, derived via immunoSEQ multiplex PCR, lists solely in-frame clones and lacks some. The data contain 380,000 or so clones, about four fifths of them seen just once; the ten biggest clones take up around 7.4%. The specimen comprised peripheral blood, sampled in a trial of Ad26.COV2.S vaccine versus placebo. These receptors originate from a person between 18 and 60 years old who received the Ad26.COV2.S COVID-19 vaccine or a placebo.

Points on this clone: At the DNA level, this CDR3 is encoded by other sequences in the same sample as well. This sequence joins TRBV7-9 and TRBJ1-1; D not certain. Germline CDR1 SEHNR, CDR2 FQNEAQ (reference sequence). V lost 1 base and J lost 1, with 4 bases in between. The CDR3 is made up of 13 amino acids. The CDR3 region is CASSLGTNTEAFF. For the CDR3, the DNA is TGTGCCAGCAGCTTAGGAACGAACACTGAAGCTTTCTTT.

The rearrangement joins TRBV5-6 to TRBJ1-4; TRBD1 aligns across 7 bases. The V and J ends lost 6 bases and 8 bases, in that order; junction bases with no gene match: 13. Per the germline V gene, CDR1 is SGHDT and CDR2 is YYEEEE. This CDR3 comprises 15 residues. CDR3 in amino acids: CASTPQGVPEEKLFF. Here the CDR3 DNA reads TGTGCCAGCACCCCTCAGGGGGTTCCAGAGGAAAAACTGTTTTTT.

The chain uses TRBV5-6 and TRBJ2-7, with 7 bases fitting TRBD1. V shed 2 bases and J 3 bases; nucleotides not matched to a gene: 8. Germline V gives CDR1 SGHDT, CDR2 YYEEEE. The CDR3 has 15 amino acids. CDR3 in amino acids: CASSFGPGGFYEQYF. CDR3 nucleotides: TGTGCCAGCAGCTTCGGACCAGGGGGATTCTACGAGCAGTACTTC.

About this clone itself: At one boundary the junction diverges from the germline segment, which might be a read error. CDR3 region: CASSPSNQQFF. The CDR3 DNA follows: TGTGCCAGCAGTCCCTCCAATCAGCAGTTCTTC. V gene TRBV12-3 or TRBV12-4 combines with J gene TRBJ2-1; D unresolved. This CDR3 contains 11 residues.

The CDR3 DNA follows: TGTGCCATCAGTGGGGACCGAGACTACGAGCAGTACTTC. Its translation is CAISGDRDYEQYF. The chain combines TRBV10-3 with TRBJ2-7; D might be TRBD1 or TRBD2, each matching 5 bases. Germline V gene data show CDR1 as ENHRY and CDR2 as SYGVKD. The CDR3 is 13 amino acids. Trimming pared 4 bases from V and 3 bases from J, leaving 10 bases between.

The chain links TRBV4-1 to TRBJ1-2; D ambiguous. This CDR3 contains 17 residues. Per germline, CDR1 MGHRA and CDR2 YSYEKL. V dropped 0 bases and J dropped 4 bases, with 18 bases sitting between them. The CDR3 protein is CASSQDGRSPSIYGYTF. For the CDR3, the DNA is TGCGCCAGCAGCCAAGATGGGCGGTCTCCCTCCATCTATGGCTACACCTTC.

J is TRBJ2-7 and V is TRBV12-5; no firm D call. Germline CDR1 and CDR2: LGHNT and FRNRAP. The CDR3 extends over 10 amino acids. V lost 4 bases and J 5 bases, leaving 3 bases between the germline ends. The CDR3 DNA reads TGTGCTAGTGGTTCCCACGAGCAGTACTTC. As protein: CASGSHEQYF.

The gene calls are TRBV7-2 and TRBJ2-2, with D possibly matching TRBD1 (6 bases). V lost 2 bases to trimming and J lost 8 bases, with 15 bases between them. This CDR3 has 15 amino acids. Germline V gene sequence: CDR1 SGHTA, CDR2 FQGNSA. CDR3 coding DNA: TGTGCCAGCAGCTTAAATCCAGGGGATAAAGGGGAGCTGTTTTTT. Amino acids: CASSLNPGDKGELFF.

The V call is TRBV7-2, the J call TRBJ1-1; D is unresolved. The CDR3 is 14 residues long. Trimming took 6 bases from V and 0 from J, leaving 11 bases between them. Germline loops: CDR1 SGHTA, CDR2 FQGNSA. The CDR3 is CASRRGYLNTEAFF. Here the CDR3 DNA reads TGTGCCAGCAGACGAGGGTACCTGAACACTGAAGCTTTCTTT.

The chain employs TRBV10-1 and TRBJ2-1, with D perhaps TRBD1 (5 bases). This CDR3 is 14 amino acids long. The germline CDR1 and CDR2 sequences are WNHNN and SYGVQD (reference sequence). V was trimmed by 3 bases and J by 5 bases, leaving 11 bases between them. The CDR3 here is CASSDRLGDNEQFF. The CDR3 DNA reads as TGCGCCAGCAGTGATAGGTTAGGGGACAATGAGCAGTTCTTC.

V usage is TRBV11-2 and J usage is TRBJ1-1; TRBD1 matches at 12 bases. CDR1 and CDR2 from the germline V gene are SGHAT and FQNNGV. The CDR3 runs to 15 residues. J was trimmed by 11 bases and V by 6 bases; bases with no gene match: 13. The CDR3 DNA reads TGTGCCAGCAGTACCGGGACAGGGGGCCTTCGGGGGGCTTTCTTT. Its protein is CASSTGTGGLRGAFF.

The table lists this clone with a count of one. The chain couples TRBV7-8 to TRBJ1-5; D is perhaps TRBD1 (6 bases). The CDR3 runs to 17 residues. V gave up 5 bases and J gave up 4 bases, with 21 bases separating them. Germline loops: CDR1 SGHVS, CDR2 FQNEAQ. The CDR3 sequence: CASSPGGWGPSNQPQHF. For the CDR3, the DNA is TGTGCCAGCAGCCCTGGAGGCTGGGGGCCATCGAATCAGCCCCAGCATTTT.

Comment on this clone: Germline and junction disagree at one end, which may indicate a read error. The chain recombines TRBV28 with TRBJ2-7; possibly TRBD1 for D (6 bases). This CDR3 has 11 residues. Germline lookup yields CDR1 MDHEN and CDR2 SYDVKM. Written as DNA, the CDR3 is TGTGCCAGCAGTGCTACCCGGGACACGGACTTC. Its translation is CASSATRDTDF. Full variable domain (rest looked up from reference TRBV28 and TRBJ2-7): DVKVTQSSRYLVKRTGEKVFLECVQDMDHENMFWYRQDPGLGLRLIYFSYDVKMKEKGDIPEGYSVSREKKERFSLILESASTNQTSMYLCASSATRDTDFGPGTRLTVT.

The genes are TRBV21-1 and TRBJ1-1. TRBV21-1 is designated a pseudogene. There are 12 residues in the CDR3. The CDR3 DNA is TGTGCCAGCATACGAGAAAACACTGAAGCTTTCTTT. Translation: CASIRENTEAFF.

The rearrangement uses TRBV11-2 and TRBJ2-3; weak D call: TRBD2 (5 bases). The V gene's germline CDR1 is SGHAT and CDR2 FQNNGV. V dropped 2 bases and J dropped 2 bases, with 14 bases sitting between them. The CDR3 loop spans 16 amino acids. The CDR3 loop is CASSLTSREITDTQYF. The DNA of the CDR3 is TGTGCCAGCAGCTTAACGTCGAGGGAGATCACAGATACGCAGTATTTT.

V gene TRBV7-9 combines with J gene TRBJ2-7; D is uncertain. Trimming took off 1 base at V and 7 bases at J, with 5 bases between the two ends. The CDR3 runs 11 residues. Germline CDR1 and CDR2: SEHNR and FQNEAQ (reference sequence). CDR3 coding DNA: TGTGCCAGCAGCTTAGAAGAGGAGCAGTACTTC. This translates into CASSLEEEQYF.

The chain recombines TRBV13 with TRBJ1-2, with 12 bases identical to TRBD1. The V gene end was trimmed by 3 bases and the J gene end by 7 bases; junction bases not matched to a gene: 9. This CDR3 contains 16 residues. Germline V CDR1 and CDR2: PRHDT, FYEKMQ (reference sequence). The CDR3: CASSFYSGTGGLGYTF. DNA of the CDR3: TGTGCCAGCAGCTTTTACTCCGGGACAGGGGGCCTTGGCTACACCTTC. The full variable domain, with the rest looked up from reference TRBV13 and TRBJ1-2, is AAGVIQSPRHLIKEKRETATLKCYPIPRHDTVYWYQQGPGQDPQFLISFYEKMQSDKGSIPDRFSAQQFSDYHSELNMSSLELGDSALYFCASSFYSGTGGLGYTFGSGTRLTVV.

Of note for this clone: The sample contains more than one DNA sequence encoding this CDR3. The CDR3 sequence is CASSYGGGNTEAFF. The CDR3 DNA reads TGTGCCAGCAGTTACGGGGGGGGGAACACTGAAGCTTTCTTT. The gene calls are TRBV6-5 and TRBJ1-1; a weak D match, TRBD1 (5 bases). CDR1 MNHEY and CDR2 SVGAGI come from the germline V gene. This CDR3 spans 14 amino acids. V was cut by 2 bases and J by 1 base, with 8 bases left in between.

The rearrangement uses TRBV25-1 and TRBJ2-1; D is unresolved. CDR3 length equals 15 residues. CDR1 is MGHDK, CDR2 SYGVNS, per germline. Trimming shortened V by 3 bases and J by 8 bases, and 17 bases separated the two germline ends. The CDR3 bases are TGTGCCAGCAGTGACCGGACGGCACATGGCCATGAGCAGTTCTTC. This encodes CASSDRTAHGHEQFF.

The chain couples TRBV19 to TRBJ1-6, with D tentatively TRBD1 (6 bases). The CDR3 loop spans 16 amino acids. V was shortened by 7 bases and J by 7 bases, with 20 bases between the two germline ends. Germline V CDR1 and CDR2: LNHDA, SQIVND (reference sequence). CDR3 region: CASKDRAGVANSPLHF. DNA of the CDR3: TGTGCCAGTAAGGATCGGGCAGGGGTTGCAAATTCACCCCTCCACTTT.

The V gene is TRBV6-4, the J gene TRBJ2-2, with D possibly TRBD2 on 6 matching bases. Germline V lookup: CDR1 MRHNA, CDR2 SNTAGT. The ends were cut back, 6 bases at V and 4 bases at J, with 9 bases in the middle. This CDR3 region has 13 residues. This chain's CDR3 is CASSREATGELFF. CDR3 coding DNA: TGTGCCAGCAGCAGGGAGGCCACCGGGGAGCTGTTTTTT.